This TCR beta chain comes out of a study of T cells in Graves' hyperthyroidism and ophthalmopathy. The overall study: Before any treatment, at initial diagnosis, peripheral blood was collected. Regarding the study as a whole: The model foresaw ophthalmopathy a median roughly 6.5 months prior to onset.

This clonotype was recorded at least ten times. Its specificity is unknown. CDR1 is MRHNA and CDR2 is SNTAGT in the germline V gene. The CDR3 loop spans 15 amino acids. V lost 0 bases, J lost 9 bases, and 0 bases stayed unmatched. Amplification targeted TCR beta CDR3 regions from RNA transcripts. TCR CDR3 regions were first amplified by RT-PCR with HTBI primers. Each CDR3 protein is one row after TCRdb ran MiXCR on the multiplex PCR reads. This table has approximately 430,000 distinct CDR3 sequences, approximately 14% appearing once. V gene TRBV6-4 combines with J gene TRBJ1-6; 12 nucleotides line up with TRBD1. The source is a woman under 30 with Graves' hyperthyroidism. The sample was blood. CDR3 nucleotide sequence: TGTGCCAGCAGTGACTCGGGACAGGGGGCTTCACCCCTCCACTTT. Its protein is CASSDSGQGASPLHF.